This T cell receptor (beta chain) was documented in a study of T cell responses to AZD1222 COVID-19 vaccine. Data came from immunoSEQ multiplex PCR; TCRdb stores just in-frame clones and leaves some out. The data show under 120,000 clones, 70% to 90% seen once. Points from the study as a whole: Only after the peak T cell response were repertoires sampled. Spike-specific TCR breadth and depth rose after two AZD1222 doses. Most donors were white British, females outnumbered males, and clonal diversity was possibly underestimated.

Germline V gene sequence: CDR1 MDHEN, CDR2 SYDVKM. The ends were cut back, 2 bases at V and 10 bases at J, with 9 bases in the middle. The CDR3 is 12 residues long. Details on this clone: Its antigen is currently unknown.

Second-dose recipients at about 4 or about 12 weeks were treated as one pooled group. The rearrangement links TRBV28 to TRBJ2-1; D ambiguous. The sequenced sample was peripheral blood, obtained 28 days after the second AZD1222 dose. This clonotype was obtained from an adult who received the AZD1222 COVID-19 vaccine. CDR3 nucleotide sequence: TGTGCCAGCAGTTTAGGGGTGGGGGAGCAGTTCTTC. Translated, it gives CASSLGVGEQFF.